This note documents a single TCR beta chain sequence. With the 5' RACE reads reprocessed, TCRdb shows one record per CDR3 protein and no DNA. The sample has 350,000 to 450,000 distinct CDR3 sequences. This sample was included in a study of T cells expressing NK-cell markers. The clonotype originates from a man aged 18-70 years in good health. Source material: blood T cells: a sorted CD56 or NKG2C T cell subset, CD4+ or CD8+ T cells, or bulk PBMC T cells (not recorded which).

CDR3 protein: CASSSGGFMNTEAFF. The rearrangement joins TRBV5-6 to TRBJ1-1. This CDR3 has 15 residues. Germline V gene data show CDR1 as SGHDT and CDR2 as YYEEEE.